This T cell receptor beta chain stems from a study of molecular identifiers for immune sequencing clone quantification. Study conclusions and caveats: Detecting spiked Jurkat TCR RNA from one cell among about a million naive cells was reportedly possible. The share of molecules held by clones above 20 RNA copies was over 97% in effector cells and under 1% in naive cells.

The germline CDR1 and CDR2 sequences are SGHVS and FQNEAQ. After removal of 5 bases from V and 6 bases from J, the junction contained 3 bases not matched to a gene. This CDR3 comprises 14 residues. The bulk TCR libraries were made with methods described before and with listed TCR primers. TCRdb reanalysed the PCR reads using MiXCR and keeps one entry per CDR3 protein. The sample includes 45,000 to 55,000 distinct CDR3 sequences, about a third of them seen just once. This clonotype was seen many times. Its cognate antigen is unknown. The sample comprised naive CD8+ T cells from blood, with Jurkat cell RNA spiked in. Stated subset: FACS-sorted CD8+CD4-CCR7+CD45RA+ naive T cells. V is TRBV7-8 and J is TRBJ2-1, with TRBD2 identical over 11 bases. The TCR was taken from a human donor in good health. Some libraries in this study had Jurkat cell RNA spiked in. CDR3 in amino acids: CASSLGLAANEQFF. The CDR3 coding sequence is TGTGCCAGCAGCCTGGGACTAGCGGCCAATGAGCAGTTCTTC.